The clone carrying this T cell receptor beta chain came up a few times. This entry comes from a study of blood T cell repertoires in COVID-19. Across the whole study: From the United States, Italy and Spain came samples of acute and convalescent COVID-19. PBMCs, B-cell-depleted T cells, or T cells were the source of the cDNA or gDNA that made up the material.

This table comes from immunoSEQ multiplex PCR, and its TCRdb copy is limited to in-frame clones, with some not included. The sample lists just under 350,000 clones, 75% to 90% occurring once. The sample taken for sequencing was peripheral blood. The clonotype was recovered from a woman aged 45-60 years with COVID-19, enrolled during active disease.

CDR3 amino acids: CSVEDPRTGANTGELFF. In nucleotides, the CDR3 is TGCAGCGTTGAAGATCCAAGGACTGGCGCGAACACCGGGGAGCTGTTTTTT. The rearrangement joins TRBV29-1 to TRBJ2-2; TRBD2 might be the D (5 bases). In germline, CDR1 is SQVTM, CDR2 ANQGSEA. This CDR3 is 17 amino acids long. The V and J ends lost 0 bases and 0 bases respectively, with 14 bases between them.